This T cell receptor beta chain is drawn from a study of Graves' ophthalmopathy and Graves' hyperthyroidism. Sample share makes this clonotype medium-sized (0.01 to 0.1%). TCR beta CDR3 amplification used RNA transcripts. The first round was an RT-PCR with HTBI primers, and the second round was a multiplex PCR. MiXCR, run by TCRdb on the multiplex PCR reads, gives a single entry per CDR3 protein. The top ten hold roughly 5% of the sample, which has about 57,000 distinct CDR3 sequences, roughly half seen once. The sequenced sample consisted of peripheral blood. This TCR was recovered from an adult woman with Graves' ophthalmopathy.

In DNA form, the CDR3 reads TGTGCCAGCAGGGAAACAACTAGCACAGATACGCAGTATTTT. It translates to CASRETTSTDTQYF. The J gene is TRBJ2-3, the V gene TRBV5-8; D is unclear. Trimming removed 5 bases from V and 0 bases from J, with 10 bases in between. The length of the CDR3 is 14 residues. Germline V gene data show CDR1 as SGHTS and CDR2 as YDEGEE.